The rows below give T cell receptor beta chains drawn from one sample of a study of shared clonotypes between healthy human individuals. Generated by immunoSEQ multiplex PCR, the TCRdb table keeps only in-frame clones and is missing some. Here the sample spans about half a million clones, around four fifths being singletons. The sequenced material came from PBMCs. The receptors were sampled from a woman in her 40s in good health. Some clones in this sample may be carry-over from other donors' samples. Both conserved end residues are part of each CDR3. Each record gives: J gene, V gene, CDR3 protein.

TRBJ1-5,TRBV28,CASSLHSDRVRPPQHF
TRBJ2-5,TRBV7-9,CASSPTSGAGETQYF
TRBJ1-1,TRBV7-6,CASSPGTGGTEAFF
TRBJ2-1,TRBV2,CASSPTSGVVNEQFF
TRBJ2-7,TRBV4-3,CASSQDLPSGRRYEQYF
TRBJ2-3,TRBV6-1,CASRWSGSTDTQYF
TRBJ2-1,TRBV4-2,CASSQAYSGSAYNEQFF
TRBJ2-5,TRBV9,CASSPGARGETQYF
TRBJ1-4,TRBV5-4,CASSSLTGGMGTNEKLFF
TRBJ1-1,TRBV30,CAWSAGGQLNTEAFF
TRBJ2-5,TRBV13,CASSFSVGTQYF
TRBJ1-1,TRBV2,CASGWGFTEAFF
TRBJ2-5,TRBV5-1,CASSLSEGRETQYF
TRBJ2-3,TRBV28,CASSSILAGAHSPTDTQYF
TRBJ2-2,TRBV18,CASSPRRGASTGELFF
TRBJ2-3,TRBV5-1,CASSLEPSGSADTQYF
TRBJ2-5,TRBV7-3,CASSPTSLETQYF
TRBJ1-6,TRBV4-1,CASSQVGDGSPLHF
TRBJ2-5,TRBV5-1,CASSLGSAGETQYF
TRBJ1-2,TRBV19,CASSIFPGQHYGYTF
TRBJ2-1,TRBV6-5,CASSTGTPGYNEQFF
TRBJ2-3,TRBV28,CASSFLFLMNTQYF
TRBJ2-2,TRBV15,CATSRDRTAGELFF
TRBJ1-1,TRBV18,CASSPRDTEAFF
TRBJ2-4,TRBV28,CASSLTLLKNIQYF
TRBJ1-2,TRBV18,CASSQLGPYYGYTF
TRBJ2-5,TRBV29-1,CSVGGGRPPQYF
TRBJ2-7,TRBV9,CASSVAGGPYEQYF
TRBJ1-2,TRBV7-2,CASSNWDQLYGYTF
TRBJ2-3,TRBV5-1,CASSLELVADTQYF
TRBJ1-1,TRBV27,CASSPLQPRGRGGVNTEAFF
TRBJ1-6,TRBV27,CASSFRARNSPLHF
TRBJ2-7,TRBV6-6,CASSSTGTSTYEQYF
TRBJ2-7,TRBV11-2,CASSFSGRGDEQYF
TRBJ2-2,TRBV2,CASRYAGELFF
TRBJ2-5,TRBV4-2,CASSQVLGQGGETQYF
TRBJ1-5,TRBV2,CASSDGVLNNQPQHF
TRBJ2-7,TRBV5-4,CASSLGWGLGTYEQYF
TRBJ1-2,TRBV6-1,CASSRGRGTVGYTF
TRBJ2-7,TRBV5-1,CASSLGASGTYEQYF
TRBJ1-1,TRBV9,CASSVGGARTEAFF
TRBJ2-2,TRBV7-9,CASSSGQGANTGELFF
TRBJ2-1,TRBV7-9,CASSPGGLANDNEQFF
TRBJ1-4,TRBV4-2,CASSQGDAEEKLFF
TRBJ2-7,TRBV2,CASSVLGTEQYF
TRBJ1-3,TRBV7-6,CASSDGLGGFGNTIYF
TRBJ2-3,TRBV29-1,CSASSLSKADTQYF
TRBJ2-1,TRBV9,CASSVVLAEFNEQFF
TRBJ2-6,TRBV30,CAWGEVGAGANVLTF
TRBJ1-5,TRBV5-5,CASSPGTGHDPQHF
TRBJ2-1,TRBV5-1,CASSEGLGPEGEQFF
TRBJ1-1,TRBV28,CASSSTGTAETEAFF
TRBJ2-1,TRBV19,CASSIPGGVHNEQFF
TRBJ2-1,TRBV7-8,CASRGISGPRREQFF
TRBJ1-5,TRBV28,CATFAAGDGQPQHF
TRBJ1-6,TRBV27,CASSWSDNSPLHF
TRBJ2-2,TRBV7-2,CASSLSTGLTGELFF
TRBJ1-3,TRBV28,CASRETSGNTIYF
TRBJ1-2,TRBV15,CATSRGQGITEYGYTF